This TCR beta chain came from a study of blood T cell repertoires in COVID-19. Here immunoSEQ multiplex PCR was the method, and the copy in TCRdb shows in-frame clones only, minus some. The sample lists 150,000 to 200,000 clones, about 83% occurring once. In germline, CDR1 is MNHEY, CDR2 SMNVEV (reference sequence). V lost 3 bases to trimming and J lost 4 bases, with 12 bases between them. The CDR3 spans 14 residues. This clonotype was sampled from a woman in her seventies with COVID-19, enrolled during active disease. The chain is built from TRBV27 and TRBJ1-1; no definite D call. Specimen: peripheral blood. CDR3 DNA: TGTGCCAGCAGTTTTGGCAGTGCCAGCACTGAAGCTTTCTTT. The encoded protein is CASSFGSASTEAFF.